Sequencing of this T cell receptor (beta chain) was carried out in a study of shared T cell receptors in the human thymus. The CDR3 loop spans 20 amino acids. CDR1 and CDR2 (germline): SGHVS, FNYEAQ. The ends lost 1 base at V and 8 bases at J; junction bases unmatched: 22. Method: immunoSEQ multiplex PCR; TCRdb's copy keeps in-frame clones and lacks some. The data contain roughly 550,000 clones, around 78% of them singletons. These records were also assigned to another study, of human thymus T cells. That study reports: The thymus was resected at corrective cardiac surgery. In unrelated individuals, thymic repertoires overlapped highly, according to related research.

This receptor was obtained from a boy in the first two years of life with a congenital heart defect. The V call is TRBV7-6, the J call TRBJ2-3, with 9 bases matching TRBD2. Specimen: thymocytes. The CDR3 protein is CASSLGGGPTSGRAKGTQYF. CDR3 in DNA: TGTGCCAGCAGCTTAGGCGGGGGGCCGACTAGCGGACGAGCTAAGGGTACGCAGTATTTT.